A selection of T cell receptor beta chains follows, all from one sample in a study of OX40 agonist ivuxolimab in advanced cancers. Clones were read by immunoSEQ multiplex PCR, and TCRdb kept only the in-frame ones, dropping some. The sample includes about 48,000 clones, around nine tenths seen only once; the top ten take around 6.7%. The specimen comprised CD4+ or CD8+ T cells sorted from blood, sampled in a trial of the OX40 agonist ivuxolimab. The receptors shown here come from an adult with an advanced solid tumor such as melanoma, head and neck, liver or kidney cancer. CDR3s include the opening cysteine and the closing phenylalanine or tryptophan. Each record gives: CDR3 protein, clone size, CDR3 length, V gene. Clone size is shown for a subset of rows, as once, few, many or a class of expanded clone.

cdr3_aa: CASTGTGINEQFF
clone_size: NA
cdr3_length: 13
v_call: TRBV11-2

cdr3_aa: CASSQAPGGMNTEAFF
clone_size: NA
cdr3_length: 16
v_call: TRBV4-1

cdr3_aa: CASSSRGLEQFF
clone_size: once
cdr3_length: 12
v_call: TRBV7-9

cdr3_aa: CASTDRANTGELFF
clone_size: NA
cdr3_length: 14
v_call: TRBV6-6

cdr3_aa: CASSFGPTGSNQPQHF
clone_size: NA
cdr3_length: 16
v_call: TRBV27

cdr3_aa: CASKRDMNTEAFF
clone_size: few
cdr3_length: 13
v_call: TRBV19

cdr3_aa: CASSDSVFRQGNTEAFF
clone_size: once
cdr3_length: 17
v_call: TRBV10-2

cdr3_aa: CASSLGDRDGEQYF
clone_size: NA
cdr3_length: 14
v_call: TRBV7-8

cdr3_aa: CASSQEQGANQPQHF
clone_size: NA
cdr3_length: 15
v_call: TRBV4-2

cdr3_aa: CASGSGVREFDGYTF
clone_size: NA
cdr3_length: 15
v_call: TRBV12-5

cdr3_aa: CASISVISGANVLTF
clone_size: NA
cdr3_length: 15
v_call: TRBV6-1